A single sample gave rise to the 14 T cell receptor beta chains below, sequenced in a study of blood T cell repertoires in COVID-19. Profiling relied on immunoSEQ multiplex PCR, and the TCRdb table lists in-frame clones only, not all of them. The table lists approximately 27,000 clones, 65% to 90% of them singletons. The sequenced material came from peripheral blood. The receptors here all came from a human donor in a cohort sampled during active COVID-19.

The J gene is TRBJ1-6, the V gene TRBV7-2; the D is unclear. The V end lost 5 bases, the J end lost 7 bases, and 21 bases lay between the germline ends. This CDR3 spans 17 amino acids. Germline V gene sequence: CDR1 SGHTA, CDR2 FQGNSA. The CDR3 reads CASSQSGGGRRNSPLHF. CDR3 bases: TGTGCCAGCAGCCAATCGGGAGGAGGGCGGAGAAATTCACCCCTCCACTTT. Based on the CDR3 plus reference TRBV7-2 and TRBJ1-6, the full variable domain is GAGVSQSPSNKVTEKGKDVELRCDPISGHTALYWYRQSLGQGLEFLIYFQGNSAPDKSGLPSDRFSAERTGGSVSTLTIQRTQQEDSAVYLCASSQSGGGRRNSPLHFGNGTRLTVT.

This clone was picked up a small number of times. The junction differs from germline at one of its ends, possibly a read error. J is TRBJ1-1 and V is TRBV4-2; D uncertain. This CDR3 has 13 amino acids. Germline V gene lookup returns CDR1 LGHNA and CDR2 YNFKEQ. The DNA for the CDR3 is TGTGCCAGCAGCCAAGAAGACACTCGAAGCTTGGTCTTT. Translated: CASSQEDTRSLVF.

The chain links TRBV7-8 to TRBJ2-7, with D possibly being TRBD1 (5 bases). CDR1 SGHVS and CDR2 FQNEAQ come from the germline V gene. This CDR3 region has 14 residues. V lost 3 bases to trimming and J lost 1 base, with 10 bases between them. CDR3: CASSLQGRSYEQYF. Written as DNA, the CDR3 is TGTGCCAGCAGCTTGCAGGGTCGGTCCTACGAGCAGTACTTC.

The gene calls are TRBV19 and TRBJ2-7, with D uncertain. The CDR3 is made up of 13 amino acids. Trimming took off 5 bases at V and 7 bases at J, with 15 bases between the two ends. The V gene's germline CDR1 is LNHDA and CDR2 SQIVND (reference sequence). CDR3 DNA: TGTGCCAGTAGTCAAGAAGCTTCCCTGGAGCAGTACTTC. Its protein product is CASSQEASLEQYF.

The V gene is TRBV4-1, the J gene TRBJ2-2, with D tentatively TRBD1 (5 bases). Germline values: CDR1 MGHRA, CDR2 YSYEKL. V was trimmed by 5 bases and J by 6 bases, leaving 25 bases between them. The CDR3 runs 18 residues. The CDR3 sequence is CASSYQPGYSWVAGELFF. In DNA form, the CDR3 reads TGCGCCAGCAGCTACCAGCCAGGGTATTCTTGGGTCGCCGGGGAGCTGTTTTTT.

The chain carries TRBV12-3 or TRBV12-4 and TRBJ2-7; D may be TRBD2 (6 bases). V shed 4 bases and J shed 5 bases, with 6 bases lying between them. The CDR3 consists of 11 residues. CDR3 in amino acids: CASSSGDEQYF. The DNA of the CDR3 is TGTGCCAGCAGTTCGGGGGACGAGCAGTACTTC.

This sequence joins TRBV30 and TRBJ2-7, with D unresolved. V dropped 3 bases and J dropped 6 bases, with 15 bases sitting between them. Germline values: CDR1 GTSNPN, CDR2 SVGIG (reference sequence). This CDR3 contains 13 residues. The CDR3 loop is CAWRPFEGGEQYF. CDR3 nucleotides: TGTGCCTGGAGACCCTTTGAAGGCGGCGAGCAGTACTTC. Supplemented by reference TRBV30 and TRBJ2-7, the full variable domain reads SQTIHQWPATLVQPVGSPLSLECTVEGTSNPNLYWYRQAAGRGLQLLFYSVGIGQISSEVPQNLSASRPQDRQFILSSKKLLLSDSGFYLCAWRPFEGGEQYFGPGTRLTVT.

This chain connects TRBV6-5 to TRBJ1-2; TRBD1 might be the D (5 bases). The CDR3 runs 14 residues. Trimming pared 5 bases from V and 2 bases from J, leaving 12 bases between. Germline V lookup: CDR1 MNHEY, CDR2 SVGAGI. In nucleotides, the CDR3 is TGTGCCAGCAGTAATAGTTGGGGCAACTATGGCTACACCTTC. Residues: CASSNSWGNYGYTF.

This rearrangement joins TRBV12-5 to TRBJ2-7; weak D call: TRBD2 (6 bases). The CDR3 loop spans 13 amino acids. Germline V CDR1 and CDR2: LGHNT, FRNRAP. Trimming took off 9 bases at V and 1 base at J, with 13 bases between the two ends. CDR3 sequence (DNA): TGTGCTAGCTCCTTGGAGGGTTCCTACGAGCAGTACTTC. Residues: CASSLEGSYEQYF. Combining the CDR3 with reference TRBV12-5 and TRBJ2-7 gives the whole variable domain DARVTQTPRHKVTEMGQEVTMRCQPILGHNTVFWYRQTMMQGLELLAYFRNRAPLDDSGMPKDRFSAEMPDATLATLKIQPSEPRDSAVYFCASSLEGSYEQYFGPGTRLTVT.

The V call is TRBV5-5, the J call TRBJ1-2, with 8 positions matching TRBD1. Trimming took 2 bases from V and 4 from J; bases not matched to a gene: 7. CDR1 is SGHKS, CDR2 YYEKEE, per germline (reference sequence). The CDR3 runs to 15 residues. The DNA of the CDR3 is TGTGCCAGCAGCTTACGACAGGGGCTCCTCTATGGCTACACCTTC. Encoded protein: CASSLRQGLLYGYTF.

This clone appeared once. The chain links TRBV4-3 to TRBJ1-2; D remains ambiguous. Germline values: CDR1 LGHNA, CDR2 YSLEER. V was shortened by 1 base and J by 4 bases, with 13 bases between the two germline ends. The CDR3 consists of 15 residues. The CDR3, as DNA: TGCGCCAGCAGCCAAGTCGGAAGGCAGGTCTATGGCTACACCTTC. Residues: CASSQVGRQVYGYTF.

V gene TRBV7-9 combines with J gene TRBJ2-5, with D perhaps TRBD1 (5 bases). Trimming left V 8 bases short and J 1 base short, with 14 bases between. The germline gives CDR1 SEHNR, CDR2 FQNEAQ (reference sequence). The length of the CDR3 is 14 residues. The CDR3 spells CASGPGIIQETQYF. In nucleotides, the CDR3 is TGTGCCAGCGGCCCAGGGATCATCCAAGAGACCCAGTACTTC.

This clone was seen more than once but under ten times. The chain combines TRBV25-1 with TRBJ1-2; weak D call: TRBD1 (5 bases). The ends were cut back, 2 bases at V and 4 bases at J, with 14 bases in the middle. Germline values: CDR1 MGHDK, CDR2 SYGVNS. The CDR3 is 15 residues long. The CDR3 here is CASSEEAGRTYGYTF. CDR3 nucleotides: TGTGCCAGCAGTGAAGAGGCAGGGAGGACCTATGGCTACACCTTC.

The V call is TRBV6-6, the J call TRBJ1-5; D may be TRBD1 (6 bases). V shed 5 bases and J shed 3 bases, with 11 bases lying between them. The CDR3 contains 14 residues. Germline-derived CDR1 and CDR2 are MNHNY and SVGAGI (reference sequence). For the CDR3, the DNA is TGTGCCAGCAGTCCCGGACAGCTCAATCAGCCCCAGCATTTT. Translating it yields CASSPGQLNQPQHF.